This entry lists 21 T cell receptor beta chains sequenced from one sample in a study of breast tumors, draining lymph nodes, adjacent tissues. TCRdb reanalysed the multiplex PCR reads using MiXCR and keeps one entry per CDR3 protein. The sample holds more than 80,000 distinct CDR3 sequences, 30% seen once. Axillary draining lymph nodes of breast cancer patients supplied the node samples. Material: axillary lymph node tissue. Receptor source: a female donor with breast cancer. Some clones in this sample may be carry-over from other donors' samples.

This clonotype was seen at least ten times. The CDR3 sequence: CASSGAQLNTGELFF. CDR3 nucleotides: TGTGCCAGTAGTGGAGCGCAGCTGAACACCGGGGAGCTGTTTTTT. The rearrangement uses TRBV19 and TRBJ2-2; D gene uncertain. The CDR3 is 15 residues long. Per germline, CDR1 LNHDA and CDR2 SQIVND (reference sequence). The ends were cut back, 5 bases at V and 1 base at J, with 11 bases in the middle.

The sample holds many counts of this clonotype. The gene calls are TRBV20-1 and TRBJ1-5; D may be TRBD1 (6 bases). The germline V and J ends were trimmed by 3 bases and 7 bases, with 10 bases remaining between them. CDR3 length equals 12 residues. CDR1 DFQATT and CDR2 SNEGSKA come from the germline V gene (reference sequence). The CDR3: CSASGGGQPQHF. The CDR3 DNA reads as TGCAGTGCTAGCGGAGGGGGACAGCCCCAGCATTTT.

This clonotype has ten or more counts. Here the CDR3 reads CAITQYRDKSSPLHF. In DNA, the CDR3 is TGTGCCATCACCCAGTACCGGGACAAGAGCTCACCCCTCCACTTT. The J gene is TRBJ1-6, the V gene TRBV10-3, with D possibly being TRBD1 (6 bases). The V end lost 7 bases, the J end lost 10 bases, and 20 bases lay between the germline ends. The CDR3 spans 15 residues. The V gene's germline CDR1 is ENHRY and CDR2 SYGVKD.

This clonotype was seen many times. The gene calls are TRBV5-1 and TRBJ2-7, with 9 positions matching TRBD1. The CDR3 length is 14 residues. Trimming took 0 bases from V and 7 from J; bases not matched to a gene: 5. CDR1 and CDR2 from the germline V gene are SGHRS and YFSETQ. The CDR3 spells CASSLAGQGREQYF. The CDR3, as DNA: TGCGCCAGCAGCTTGGCCGGACAGGGGCGGGAGCAGTACTTC.

This chain uses TRBV7-9 with TRBJ2-7; D might be TRBD1 (5 bases). V was shortened by 5 bases and J by 4 bases, with 18 bases between the two germline ends. CDR1 is SEHNR, CDR2 FQNEAQ, per germline (reference sequence). The length of the CDR3 is 15 residues. Written as DNA, the CDR3 is TGTGCCAGCAGCCGTACCGGGTCAGGGATTTACGAGCAGTACTTC. Amino acid sequence: CASSRTGSGIYEQYF.

This clonotype was picked up many times. This chain connects TRBV27 to TRBJ1-4, with 8 bases lining up with TRBD1. CDR3 size: 16 residues. CDR1 is MNHEY and CDR2 is SMNVEV in the germline V gene (reference sequence). V lost 5 bases and J lost 6; bases outside the gene matches: 11. CDR3 sequence reads: CASSPMLRGLDEKLFF. DNA for the CDR3: TGTGCCAGCAGTCCTATGCTCAGGGGGCTGGATGAAAAACTGTTTTTT.

The J gene is TRBJ1-6, the V gene TRBV7-9, with TRBD1 matching over 9 bases. The CDR3 has 14 residues. Trimming removed 5 bases from V and 6 bases from J; junction bases left unmatched: 2. The germline gives CDR1 SEHNR, CDR2 FQNEAQ (reference sequence). CDR3 coding DNA: TGTGCCAGCAGCACGGGACAGGGTAATTCACCCCTCCACTTT. Translating it yields CASSTGQGNSPLHF.

This chain links TRBV2 with TRBJ1-2; no definite D call. Germline V gene sequence: CDR1 SNHLY, CDR2 FYNNEI. The germline V and J ends were trimmed by 6 bases and 3 bases, with 11 bases remaining between them. The CDR3 sequence is 13 residues long. CDR3 amino acids: CASRFELDYGYTF. The CDR3 DNA reads TGTGCCAGCAGGTTCGAACTCGACTATGGCTACACCTTC.

This clonotype was observed at least ten times. V usage is TRBV5-1 and J usage is TRBJ2-2; a possible D gene is TRBD1 (5 bases). The CDR3 spans 15 residues. CDR1 is SGHRS and CDR2 is YFSETQ in the germline V gene. Trimming took 5 bases from V and 0 from J, leaving 11 bases between them. CDR3 protein: CASSHRTSNTGELFF. The CDR3 DNA sequence: TGCGCCAGCAGTCATCGGACATCGAACACCGGGGAGCTGTTTTTT.

This clonotype was counted ten times or more. The CDR3, as DNA: TGTGCCAGCAGGGACCGCTACGAGCAGTACTTC. This sequence encodes CASRDRYEQYF. The chain has TRBV12-3 or TRBV12-4 and TRBJ2-7; D is unclear. Trimming took off 6 bases at V and 3 bases at J, with 6 bases between the two ends. This CDR3 has 11 residues.

The V gene is TRBV4-1, the J gene TRBJ1-6; D is perhaps TRBD1 (6 bases). This CDR3 is built from 20 residues. Trimming pared 3 bases from V and 4 bases from J, leaving 25 bases between. Germline CDR1 reads MGHRA; CDR2 reads YSYEKL. CDR3 nucleotides: TGCGCCAGCAGCCAGGATGTCGGGCAGGGGACGGTCCGATATAATTCACCCCTCCACTTT. Translation gives CASSQDVGQGTVRYNSPLHF.

There are many counts of this clonotype. V gene TRBV20-1 combines with J gene TRBJ1-3; 7 bases align to TRBD1. CDR3 length: 13 residues. Germline trimming cut 5 bases from V and 0 bases from J; bases unmatched to any gene: 1. Germline values: CDR1 DFQATT, CDR2 SNEGSKA (reference sequence). As DNA, the CDR3 is TGCAGTGCTTGGGACAGCTCTGGAAACACCATATATTTT. The encoded protein is CSAWDSSGNTIYF.

This clonotype appeared many times. This sequence joins TRBV6-5 and TRBJ1-3; D gene unclear. Germline values: CDR1 MNHEY, CDR2 SVGAGI. V was cut by 0 bases and J by 2 bases, with 11 bases left in between. CDR3 size: 16 residues. CDR3 protein: CASSYSKASTGNTIYF. The CDR3 DNA follows: TGTGCCAGCAGTTACTCGAAGGCCAGTACTGGAAACACCATATATTTT.

This clonotype showed up many times. The chain uses TRBV4-3 and TRBJ2-2; D possibly matches TRBD1 or TRBD2 (6 bases each). CDR1 LGHNA and CDR2 YSLEER come from the germline V gene. CDR3 length: 16 residues. V was trimmed by 4 bases and J by 0 bases, leaving 12 bases between them. The CDR3 nucleotides read TGCGCCAGCAGCCCGCTGGGGGGCGCGAACACCGGGGAGCTGTTTTTT. Its translation: CASSPLGGANTGELFF.

Regarding this clonotype: Compared with germline, one end of the junction differs, possibly owing to a read error. The V gene is TRBV4-1, the J gene TRBJ1-4; no clear D. The germline V gene has CDR1 MGHRA and CDR2 YSYEKL. This CDR3 has 15 residues. The CDR3 loop reads CASSPNPATNEKPFF. The DNA of the CDR3 is TGCGCCAGCAGCCCAAATCCGGCAACTAATGAAAAACCGTTTTTT.

This clonotype was seen repeatedly, ten times or more. The chain couples TRBV5-6 to TRBJ1-6; TRBD1 agrees at 7 bases. Per the germline V gene, CDR1 is SGHDT and CDR2 is YYEEEE. V shed 0 bases and J 9 bases; nucleotides not matched to a gene: 3. This CDR3 has 14 amino acids. DNA of the CDR3: TGTGCCAGCAGCTTGGAGACAGGGAGTTCACCCCTCCACTTT. Translated, it gives CASSLETGSSPLHF.

This clonotype was observed a few times. The rearrangement links TRBV18 to TRBJ1-2, with D perhaps TRBD1 (5 bases). The ends were cut back, 2 bases at V and 0 bases at J, with 25 bases in the middle. Germline V CDR1 and CDR2: KGHSH, LQKENI. This CDR3 comprises 20 residues. The CDR3: CASSPTRAERSKTANYGYTF. The CDR3 DNA sequence: TGTGCCAGCTCACCAACTCGAGCCGAACGAAGCAAGACAGCTAACTATGGCTACACCTTC. Looking up the rest from reference TRBV18 and TRBJ1-2 gives the full variable domain: NAGVMQNPRHLVRRRGQEARLRCSPMKGHSHVYWYRQLPEEGLKFMVYLQKENIIDESGMPKERFSAEFPKEGPSILRIQQVVRGDSAAYFCASSPTRAERSKTANYGYTFGSGTRLTVV.

This clonotype was detected only a few times. This may be a read error: a much more frequent sequence differs by one nucleotide. The chain joins TRBV6-1 to TRBJ1-5; 10 nucleotides match TRBD1. The junction had 8 bases not matched to a gene; V was cut back by 5 bases and J by 7 bases. Germline values: CDR1 MNHNS, CDR2 SASEGT. The CDR3 covers 15 residues. In nucleotides, the CDR3 is TGTGCCAGCAGTCAAGGGGGACAGGGGAGGCAGCCCCAGCATTTT. Its protein product is CASSQGGQGRQPQHF.

This chain connects TRBV5-5 to TRBJ1-2; TRBD1 aligns across 12 bases. Losses at the gene ends were 0 bases for V and 8 bases for J; bases not matched to a gene: 8. Germline CDR1 and CDR2: SGHKS and YYEKEE (reference sequence). This CDR3 has 16 amino acids. CDR3 sequence reads: CASSLEFSGQGAGYTF. For the CDR3, the DNA is TGTGCCAGCAGCTTGGAATTTTCGGGACAGGGGGCAGGCTACACCTTC.

This clonotype was found many times. V is TRBV2 and J is TRBJ2-5; D might be TRBD1 (6 bases). V shed 7 bases and J shed 5 bases, with 17 bases lying between them. Germline V gene lookup returns CDR1 SNHLY and CDR2 FYNNEI. This CDR3 region has 14 residues. The CDR3 protein is CASNLGAGWETQYF. In nucleotides, the CDR3 is TGTGCCAGCAACTTGGGGGCAGGGTGGGAGACCCAGTACTTC.

Ten or more counts support this clonotype. This chain joins TRBV6-5 and TRBJ2-1, with TRBD2 matching 9 bases. Germline-derived CDR1 and CDR2 are MNHEY and SVGAGI. The CDR3 is 16 amino acids. V lost 2 bases, J lost 1 base, and 3 bases stayed unmatched. CDR3 protein: CASSYLSGRSYNEQFF. The CDR3 nucleotides are TGTGCCAGCAGTTACCTTAGCGGGAGATCCTACAATGAGCAGTTCTTC.